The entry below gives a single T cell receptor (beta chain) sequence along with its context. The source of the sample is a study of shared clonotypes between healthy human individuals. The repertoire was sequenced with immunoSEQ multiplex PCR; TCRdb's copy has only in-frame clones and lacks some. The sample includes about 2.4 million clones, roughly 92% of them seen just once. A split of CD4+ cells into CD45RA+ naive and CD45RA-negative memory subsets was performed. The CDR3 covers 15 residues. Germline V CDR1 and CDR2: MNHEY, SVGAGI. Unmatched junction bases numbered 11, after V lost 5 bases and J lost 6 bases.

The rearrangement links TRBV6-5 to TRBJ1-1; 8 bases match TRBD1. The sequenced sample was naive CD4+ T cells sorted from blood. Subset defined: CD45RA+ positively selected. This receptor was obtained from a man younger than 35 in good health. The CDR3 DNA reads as TGTGCCAGCAGTCCCACCAGGGGGCGAGGAGCTGAAGCTTTCTTT. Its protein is CASSPTRGRGAEAFF.